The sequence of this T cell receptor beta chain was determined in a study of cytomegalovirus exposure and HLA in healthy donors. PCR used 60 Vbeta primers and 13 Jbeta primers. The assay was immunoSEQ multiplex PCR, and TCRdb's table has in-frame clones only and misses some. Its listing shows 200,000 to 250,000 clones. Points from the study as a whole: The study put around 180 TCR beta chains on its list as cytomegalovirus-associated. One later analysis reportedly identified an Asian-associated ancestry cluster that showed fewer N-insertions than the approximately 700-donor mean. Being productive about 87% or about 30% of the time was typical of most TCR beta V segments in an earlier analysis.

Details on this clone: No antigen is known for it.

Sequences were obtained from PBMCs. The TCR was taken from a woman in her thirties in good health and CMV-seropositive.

The CDR3 is CASRSDLAGSYEQYF. The CDR3 nucleotides are TGCGCCAGCAGATCTGACCTAGCGGGGAGCTACGAGCAGTACTTC. The V and J genes are TRBV4-3 and TRBJ2-7; 9 bases line up with TRBD2. CDR1 and CDR2 (germline): LGHNA, YSLEER. This CDR3 contains 15 residues. V gave up 6 bases and J gave up 3 bases; unmatched junction bases: 9.